The entry below describes one T cell receptor beta chain. Its target is not known. The data were taken from a study of shared clonotypes between healthy human individuals. The V gene's germline CDR1 is ENHRY and CDR2 SYGVKD. Unmatched junction bases numbered 4, after V lost 6 bases and J lost 3 bases. The CDR3 is 13 amino acids. Study conclusions and caveats: Sampling used blood alone; tissue repertoires probably differ. Naive subsets typically showed greater estimated richness than memory subsets.

Over several immunoSEQ plates, each subset's genomic DNA was distributed in even portions. The authors' processing: Junction-only sequences without quality scores came from ImmunoSEQ, so filtering differed. The method was immunoSEQ multiplex PCR; TCRdb's version includes in-frame clones alone and lacks a portion of them. The D gene and trimming were derived from the DNA, and the V and J assignments and clone size from that table. The sample carries around 2,000,000 clones, 90% to 95% recorded once. V usage is TRBV10-3 and J usage is TRBJ2-5; 7 bases fit TRBD1. The sequencing sample was made of naive CD4+ T cells sorted from blood. Regarding subset: CD45RA+ positively selected. The sequence came from a man aged 18 to 30 in good health. The CDR3 protein is CAIRDRVEETQYF. The CDR3 DNA follows: TGTGCCATCAGAGACAGGGTGGAAGAGACCCAGTACTTC.